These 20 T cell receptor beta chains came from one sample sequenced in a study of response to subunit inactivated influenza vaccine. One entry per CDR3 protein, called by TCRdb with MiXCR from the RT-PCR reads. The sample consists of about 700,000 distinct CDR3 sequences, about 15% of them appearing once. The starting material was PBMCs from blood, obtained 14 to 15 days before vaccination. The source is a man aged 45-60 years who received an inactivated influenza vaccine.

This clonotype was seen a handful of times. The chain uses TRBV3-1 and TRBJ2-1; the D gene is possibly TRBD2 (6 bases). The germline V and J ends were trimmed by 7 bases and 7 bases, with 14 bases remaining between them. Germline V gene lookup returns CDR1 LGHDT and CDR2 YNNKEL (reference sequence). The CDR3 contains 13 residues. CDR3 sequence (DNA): TGTGCCAGCAACGGGGGTTTTTCAAATGAGCAGTTCTTC. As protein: CASNGGFSNEQFF.

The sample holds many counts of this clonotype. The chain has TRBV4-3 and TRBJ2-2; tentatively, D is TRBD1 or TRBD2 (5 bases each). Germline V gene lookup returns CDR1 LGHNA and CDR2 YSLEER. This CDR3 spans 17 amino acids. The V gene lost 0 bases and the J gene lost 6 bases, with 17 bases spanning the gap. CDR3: CASSQDFSIGAAGELFF. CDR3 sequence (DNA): TGCGCCAGCAGCCAAGATTTTTCGATCGGGGCGGCCGGGGAGCTGTTTTTT.

The CDR3 region has the DNA TGTGCCAGCAGCTTAGATGGGCTCTGGACAGATACGCAGTATTTT. It yields the protein CASSLDGLWTDTQYF. This chain links TRBV11-2 with TRBJ2-3; D not resolved. The CDR3 extends over 15 amino acids. Germline CDR1 is SGHAT and CDR2 is FQNNGV. The ends were cut back, 0 bases at V and 3 bases at J, with 10 bases in the middle.

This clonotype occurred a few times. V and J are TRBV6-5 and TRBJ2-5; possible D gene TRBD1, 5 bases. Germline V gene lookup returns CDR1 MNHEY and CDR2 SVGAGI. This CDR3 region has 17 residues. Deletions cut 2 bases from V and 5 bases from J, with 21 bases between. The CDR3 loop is CASSYRAAGPVGETQYF. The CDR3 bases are TGTGCCAGCAGTTACCGGGCGGCAGGGCCCGTTGGGGAGACCCAGTACTTC.

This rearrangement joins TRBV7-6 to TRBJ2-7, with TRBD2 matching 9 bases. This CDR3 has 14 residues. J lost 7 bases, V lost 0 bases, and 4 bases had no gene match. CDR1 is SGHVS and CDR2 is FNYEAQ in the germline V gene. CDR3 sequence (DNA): TGTGCCAGCAGCTTAGCGCTAGCGGGACAAGAGCAGTACTTC. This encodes CASSLALAGQEQYF. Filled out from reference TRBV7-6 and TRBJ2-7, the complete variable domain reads GAGVSQSPRYKVTKRGQDVALRCDPISGHVSLYWYRQALGQGPEFLTYFNYEAQQDKSGLPNDRFSAERPEGSISTLTIQRTEQRDSAMYRCASSLALAGQEQYFGPGTRLTVT.

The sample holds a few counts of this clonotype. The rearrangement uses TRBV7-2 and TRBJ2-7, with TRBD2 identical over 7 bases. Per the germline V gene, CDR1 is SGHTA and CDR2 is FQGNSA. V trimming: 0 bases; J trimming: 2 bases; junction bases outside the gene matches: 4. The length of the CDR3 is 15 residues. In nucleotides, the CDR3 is TGTGCCAGCAGCTTAGCTAGCGGGTTTGCCTACGAGCAGTACTTC. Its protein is CASSLASGFAYEQYF.

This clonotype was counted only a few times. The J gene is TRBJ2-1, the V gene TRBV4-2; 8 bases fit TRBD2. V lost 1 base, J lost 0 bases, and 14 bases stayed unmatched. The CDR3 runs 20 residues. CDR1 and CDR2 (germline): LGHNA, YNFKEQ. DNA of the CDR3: TGTGCCAGCAGCCAAGTGCTCTGGCGGGAGGTAAAGAACTCCTACAATGAGCAGTTCTTC. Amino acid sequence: CASSQVLWREVKNSYNEQFF.

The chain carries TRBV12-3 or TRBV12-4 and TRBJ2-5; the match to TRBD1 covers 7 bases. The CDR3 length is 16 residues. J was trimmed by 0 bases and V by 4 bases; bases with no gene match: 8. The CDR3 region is CASSSGDSLNQETQYF. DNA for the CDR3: TGTGCCAGCAGTTCAGGGGACAGCCTCAACCAAGAGACCCAGTACTTC.

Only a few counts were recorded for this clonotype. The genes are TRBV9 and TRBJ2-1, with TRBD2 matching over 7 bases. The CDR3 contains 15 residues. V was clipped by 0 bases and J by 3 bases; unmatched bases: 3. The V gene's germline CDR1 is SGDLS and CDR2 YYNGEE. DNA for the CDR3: TGTGCCAGCAGCGTAGCTCTAGCGGACTACAATGAGCAGTTCTTC. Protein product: CASSVALADYNEQFF.

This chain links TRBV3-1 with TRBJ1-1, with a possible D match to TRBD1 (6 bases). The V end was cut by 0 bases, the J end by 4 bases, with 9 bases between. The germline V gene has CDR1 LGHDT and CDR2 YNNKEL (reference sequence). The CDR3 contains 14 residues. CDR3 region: CASSQDTGFTEAFF. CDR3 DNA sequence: TGTGCCAGCAGCCAAGATACAGGGTTCACTGAAGCTTTCTTT. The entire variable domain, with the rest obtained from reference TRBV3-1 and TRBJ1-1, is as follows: DTAVSQTPKYLVTQMGNDKSIKCEQNLGHDTMYWYKQDSKKFLKIMFSYNNKELIINETVPNRFSPKSPDKAHLNLHINSLELGDSAVYFCASSQDTGFTEAFFGQGTRLTVV.

CDR3 region: CASSFDGNSGRETQYF. In DNA form, the CDR3 reads TGTGCCAGCAGCTTTGATGGCAACTCAGGGAGGGAGACCCAGTACTTC. The J gene is TRBJ2-5, the V gene TRBV11-2; the D gene is possibly TRBD2 (6 bases). Germline V lookup: CDR1 SGHAT, CDR2 FQNNGV. This CDR3 region has 16 residues. Trimming took 3 bases from V and 5 from J, leaving 19 bases between them.

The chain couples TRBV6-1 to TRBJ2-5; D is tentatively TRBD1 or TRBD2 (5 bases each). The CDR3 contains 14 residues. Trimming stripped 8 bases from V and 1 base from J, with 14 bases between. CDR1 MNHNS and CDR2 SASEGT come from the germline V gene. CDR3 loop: CASGSGRFQETQYF. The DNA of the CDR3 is TGTGCCAGCGGCTCAGGGAGATTCCAAGAGACCCAGTACTTC.

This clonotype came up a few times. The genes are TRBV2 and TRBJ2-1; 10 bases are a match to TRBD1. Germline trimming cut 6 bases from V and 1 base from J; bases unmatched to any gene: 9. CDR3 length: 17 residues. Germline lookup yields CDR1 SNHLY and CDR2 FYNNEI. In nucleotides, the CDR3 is TGTGCCAGCAGATCTCAGACAGGGGGCTTGTCCTACAATGAGCAGTTCTTC. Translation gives CASRSQTGGLSYNEQFF.

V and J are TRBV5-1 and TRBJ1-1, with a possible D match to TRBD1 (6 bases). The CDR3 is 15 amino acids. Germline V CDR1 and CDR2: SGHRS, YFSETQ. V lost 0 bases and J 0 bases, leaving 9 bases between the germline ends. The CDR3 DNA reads TGCGCCAGCAGCTTGGAGGGGGGTTTGAACACTGAAGCTTTCTTT. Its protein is CASSLEGGLNTEAFF.

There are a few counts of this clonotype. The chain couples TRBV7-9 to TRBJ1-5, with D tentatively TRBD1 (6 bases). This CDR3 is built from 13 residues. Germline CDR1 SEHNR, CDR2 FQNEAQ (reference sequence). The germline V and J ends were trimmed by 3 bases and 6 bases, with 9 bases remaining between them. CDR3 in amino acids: CASSFQDSQPQHF. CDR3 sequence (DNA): TGTGCCAGCAGCTTCCAGGACAGTCAGCCCCAGCATTTT.

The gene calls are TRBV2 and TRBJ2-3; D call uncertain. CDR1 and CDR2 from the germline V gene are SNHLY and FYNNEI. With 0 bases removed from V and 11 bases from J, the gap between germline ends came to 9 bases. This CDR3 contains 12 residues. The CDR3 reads CASSEAAVKQYF. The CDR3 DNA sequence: TGTGCCAGCAGTGAAGCGGCAGTTAAGCAGTATTTT. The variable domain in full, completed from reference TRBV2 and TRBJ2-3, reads EPEVTQTPSHQVTQMGQEVILRCVPISNHLYFYWYRQILGQKVEFLVSFYNNEISEKSEIFDDQFSVERPDGSNFTLKIRSTKLEDSAMYFCASSEAAVKQYFGPGTRLTVL.

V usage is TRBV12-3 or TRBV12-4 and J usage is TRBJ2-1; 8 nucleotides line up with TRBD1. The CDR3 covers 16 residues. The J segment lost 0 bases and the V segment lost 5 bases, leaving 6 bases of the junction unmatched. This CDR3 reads CASSPGQGSSYNEQFF. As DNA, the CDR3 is TGTGCCAGCAGTCCCGGACAGGGCAGCTCCTACAATGAGCAGTTCTTC.

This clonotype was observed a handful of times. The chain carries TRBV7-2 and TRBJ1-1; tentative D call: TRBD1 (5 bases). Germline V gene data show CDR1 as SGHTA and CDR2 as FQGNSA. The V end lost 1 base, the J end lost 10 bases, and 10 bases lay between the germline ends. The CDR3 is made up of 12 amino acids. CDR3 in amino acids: CASSLVGARAFF. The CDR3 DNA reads TGTGCCAGCAGCTTAGTCGGGGCCAGAGCTTTCTTT.

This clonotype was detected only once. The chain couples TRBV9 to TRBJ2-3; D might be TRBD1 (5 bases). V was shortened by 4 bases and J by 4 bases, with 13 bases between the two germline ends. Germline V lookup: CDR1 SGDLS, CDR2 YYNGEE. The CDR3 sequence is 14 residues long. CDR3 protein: CASSPQEGADTQYF. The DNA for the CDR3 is TGTGCCAGCAGCCCTCAAGAAGGGGCAGATACGCAGTATTTT.

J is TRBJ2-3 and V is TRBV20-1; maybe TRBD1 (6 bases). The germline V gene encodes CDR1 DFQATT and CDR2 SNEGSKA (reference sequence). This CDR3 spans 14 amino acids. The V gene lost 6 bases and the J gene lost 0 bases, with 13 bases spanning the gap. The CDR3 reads CSALDSTSTDTQYF. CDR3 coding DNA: TGCAGTGCGTTGGACAGTACGAGCACAGATACGCAGTATTTT.